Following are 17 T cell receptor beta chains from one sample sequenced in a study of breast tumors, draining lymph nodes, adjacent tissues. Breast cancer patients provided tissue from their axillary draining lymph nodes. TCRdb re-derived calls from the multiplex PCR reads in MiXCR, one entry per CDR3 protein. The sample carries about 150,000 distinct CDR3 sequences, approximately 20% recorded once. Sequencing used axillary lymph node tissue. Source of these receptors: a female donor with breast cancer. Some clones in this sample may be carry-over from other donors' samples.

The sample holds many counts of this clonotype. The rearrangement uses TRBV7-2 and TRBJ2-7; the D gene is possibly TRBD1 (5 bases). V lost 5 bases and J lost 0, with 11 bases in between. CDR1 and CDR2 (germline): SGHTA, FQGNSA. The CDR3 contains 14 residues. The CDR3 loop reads CASSPLRDSYEQYF. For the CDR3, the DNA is TGTGCCAGCAGCCCCCTCAGGGACTCCTACGAGCAGTACTTC.

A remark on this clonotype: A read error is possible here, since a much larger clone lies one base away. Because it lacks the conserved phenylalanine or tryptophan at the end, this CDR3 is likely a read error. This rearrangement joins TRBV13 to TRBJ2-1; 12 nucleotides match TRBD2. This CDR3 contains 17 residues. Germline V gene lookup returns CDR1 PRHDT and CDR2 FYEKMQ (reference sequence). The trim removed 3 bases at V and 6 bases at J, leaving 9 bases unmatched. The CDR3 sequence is CASSLGLAGGIFNEQFS. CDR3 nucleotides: TGTGCCAGCAGCTTGGGGCTAGCGGGAGGGATTTTCAATGAGCAGTTCTCC.

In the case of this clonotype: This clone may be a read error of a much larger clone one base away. CDR3 residues: CASSRTGSVYEQYF. The CDR3 bases are TGTGCCAGCAGCCGGACAGGGTCTGTCTACGAGCAGTACTTC. This chain links TRBV5-6 with TRBJ2-7; 8 bases are a match to TRBD1. CDR1 and CDR2 from the germline V gene are SGHDT and YYEEEE. V was clipped by 4 bases and J by 3 bases; unmatched bases: 6. The CDR3 runs to 14 residues.

The CDR3 reads CASTDDSLTDTQYF. CDR3 sequence (DNA): TGTGCCAGCACTGATGACAGCTTAACAGATACGCAGTATTTT. The gene calls are TRBV28 and TRBJ2-3, with D possibly being TRBD1 (5 bases). The V end lost 7 bases, the J end lost 3 bases, and 14 bases lay between the germline ends. Germline loops: CDR1 MDHEN, CDR2 SYDVKM. CDR3 size: 14 residues.

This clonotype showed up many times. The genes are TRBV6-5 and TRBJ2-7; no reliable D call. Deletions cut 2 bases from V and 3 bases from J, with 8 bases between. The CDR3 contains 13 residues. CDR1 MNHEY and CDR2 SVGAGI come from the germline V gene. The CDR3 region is CASSYREGYEQYF. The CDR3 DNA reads TGTGCCAGCAGTTACCGCGAAGGCTACGAGCAGTACTTC.

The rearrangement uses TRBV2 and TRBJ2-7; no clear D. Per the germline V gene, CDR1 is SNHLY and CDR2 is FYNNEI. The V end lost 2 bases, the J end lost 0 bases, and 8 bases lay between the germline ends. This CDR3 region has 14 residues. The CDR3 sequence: CASSELESSYEQYF. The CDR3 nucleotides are TGTGCCAGCAGTGAACTGGAGAGCTCCTACGAGCAGTACTTC.

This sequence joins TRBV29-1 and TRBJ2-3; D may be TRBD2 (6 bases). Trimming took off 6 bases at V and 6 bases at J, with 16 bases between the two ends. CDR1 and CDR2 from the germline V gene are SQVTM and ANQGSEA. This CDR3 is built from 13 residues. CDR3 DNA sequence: TGCAGCGTCTCAGAACAGGCGGGGGATACGCAGTATTTT. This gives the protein CSVSEQAGDTQYF.

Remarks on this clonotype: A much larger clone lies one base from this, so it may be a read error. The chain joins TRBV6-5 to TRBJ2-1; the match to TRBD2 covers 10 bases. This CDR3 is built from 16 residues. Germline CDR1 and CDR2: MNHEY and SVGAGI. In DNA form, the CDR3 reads TGTGCCAGCAGTTACTCGATAGCGGGAGGAGATAATGAGCAGTCCTTC. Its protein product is CASSYSIAGGDNEQSF.

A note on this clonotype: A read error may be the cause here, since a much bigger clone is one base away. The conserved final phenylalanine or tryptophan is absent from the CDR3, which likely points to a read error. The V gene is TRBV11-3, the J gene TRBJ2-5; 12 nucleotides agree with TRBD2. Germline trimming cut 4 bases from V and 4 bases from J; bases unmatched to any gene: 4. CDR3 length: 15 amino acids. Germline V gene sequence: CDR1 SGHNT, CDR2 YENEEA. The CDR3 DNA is TGTGCCAGCAGCTCACTAGCGGGAGGTGTAGAGACCCAGTACCTC. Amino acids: CASSSLAGGVETQYL.

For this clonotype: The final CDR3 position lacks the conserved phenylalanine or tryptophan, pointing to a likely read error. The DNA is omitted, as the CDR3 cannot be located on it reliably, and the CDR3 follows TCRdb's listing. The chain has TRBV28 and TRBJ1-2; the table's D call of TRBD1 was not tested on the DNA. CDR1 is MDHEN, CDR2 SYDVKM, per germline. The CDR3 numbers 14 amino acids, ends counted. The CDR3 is CASSPPIGQGSSDL.

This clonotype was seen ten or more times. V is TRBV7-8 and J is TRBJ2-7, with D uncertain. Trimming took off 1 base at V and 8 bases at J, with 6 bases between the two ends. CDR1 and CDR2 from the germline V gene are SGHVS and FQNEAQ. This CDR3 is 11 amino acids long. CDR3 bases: TGTGCCAGCAGCTTAGATGCCCAGCAGTACTTC. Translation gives CASSLDAQQYF.

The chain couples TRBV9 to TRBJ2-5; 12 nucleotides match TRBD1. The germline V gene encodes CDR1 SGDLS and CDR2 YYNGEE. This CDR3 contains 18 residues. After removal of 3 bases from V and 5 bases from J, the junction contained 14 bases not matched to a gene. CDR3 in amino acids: CASSGPVSGQGAYETQYF. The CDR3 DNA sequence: TGTGCCAGCAGCGGCCCAGTTTCGGGACAGGGGGCATACGAGACCCAGTACTTC.

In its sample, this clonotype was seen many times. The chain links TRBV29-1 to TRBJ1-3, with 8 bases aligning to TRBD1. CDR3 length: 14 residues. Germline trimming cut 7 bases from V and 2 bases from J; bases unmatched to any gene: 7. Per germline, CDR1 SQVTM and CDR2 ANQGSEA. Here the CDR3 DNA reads TGCAGCGCTATACAGGGGGATCCTGGAAACACCATATATTTT. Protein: CSAIQGDPGNTIYF.

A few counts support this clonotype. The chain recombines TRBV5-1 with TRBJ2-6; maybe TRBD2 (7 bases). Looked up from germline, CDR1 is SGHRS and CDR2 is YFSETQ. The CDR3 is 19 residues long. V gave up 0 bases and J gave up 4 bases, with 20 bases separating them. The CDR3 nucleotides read TGCGCCAGCAGCTTGGTTCGGGGGGCCGGTGTGGAAGGGGCCAACGTCCTGACTTTC. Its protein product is CASSLVRGAGVEGANVLTF.

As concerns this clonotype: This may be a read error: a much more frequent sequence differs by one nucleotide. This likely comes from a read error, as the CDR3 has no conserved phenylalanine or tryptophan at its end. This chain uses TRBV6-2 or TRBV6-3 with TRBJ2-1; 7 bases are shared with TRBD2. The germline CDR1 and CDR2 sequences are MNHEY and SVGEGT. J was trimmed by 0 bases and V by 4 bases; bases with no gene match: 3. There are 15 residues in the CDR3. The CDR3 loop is CASSWEGRSYNEQFL. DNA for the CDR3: TGTGCCAGCAGTTGGGAGGGACGCTCCTACAATGAGCAGTTCCTC.

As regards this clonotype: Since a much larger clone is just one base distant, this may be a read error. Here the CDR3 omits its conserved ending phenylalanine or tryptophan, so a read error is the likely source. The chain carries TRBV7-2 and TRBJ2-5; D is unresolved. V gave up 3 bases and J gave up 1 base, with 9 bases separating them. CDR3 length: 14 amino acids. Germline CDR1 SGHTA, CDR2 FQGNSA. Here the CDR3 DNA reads TGTGCCAGCAGCTTCACCAGACTCCAAGAGACCCAGTACCTC. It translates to CASSFTRLQETQYL.

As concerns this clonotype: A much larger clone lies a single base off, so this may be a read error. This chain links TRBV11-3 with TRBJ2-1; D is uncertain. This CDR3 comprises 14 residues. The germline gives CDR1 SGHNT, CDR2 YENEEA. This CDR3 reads CASSLGRIHNGQFF. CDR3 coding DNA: TGTGCCAGCAGCTTAGGTCGTATTCACAATGGGCAGTTCTTC.